The entry below describes one T cell receptor beta chain. Antigen: not known. In terms of origin and age, donors were healthy Caucasian individuals from Russia aged roughly 6 to 100. The sample belongs to a study of blood T cells in healthy people across ages. For the study at large: About one barcoded beta molecule per two T cells was captured by template switching. Study results and limitations: From one million sequenced T cells, diversity estimates were lower bounds. Strong correlation linked observed beta diversity and percent naive T cells.

Trimming cost V 5 bases and J 7 bases; bases outside gene matches: 5. The CDR3 extends over 13 amino acids. Looked up from germline, CDR1 is MNHEY and CDR2 is SMNVEV (reference sequence). A second PCR of 7 to 11 cycles used a sample-barcoded 5' primer and a J-beta primer mix. One entry per CDR3 protein results from TCRdb running MiXCR on the 5' RACE reads. The sample records about 1.1 million distinct CDR3 sequences, more than 30% being singletons. This TCR derives from a man aged 18-30 years in good health. The chain is built from TRBV27 and TRBJ1-5; 7 bases agree with TRBD1. The sample taken for sequencing was blood. In DNA, the CDR3 is TGTGCCAGCAGTACGGGACAGAAGCAGCCCCAGCATTTT. This translates into CASSTGQKQPQHF.